This T cell receptor beta chain appears in the sequencing data of a study of shared T cell receptors in the human thymus. Sequenced by immunoSEQ multiplex PCR; TCRdb stores in-frame clones only, minus some. The sample contains 72,000 or so clones, roughly 96% of which appear only once. The length of the CDR3 is 15 residues. The germline V gene has CDR1 MDHEN and CDR2 SYDVKM. Trimming took off 7 bases at V and 6 bases at J, with 19 bases between the two ends. Sequenced input: thymocytes. The chain is built from TRBV28 and TRBJ2-1; D remains ambiguous. This receptor was identified in a human donor. CDR3 amino acids: CASTLDPVEGNEQFF. The CDR3 DNA is TGTGCCAGCACCTTGGACCCGGTTGAAGGCAATGAGCAGTTCTTC.